A single sample gave rise to the 18 T cell receptor beta chains below, sequenced in a study of T-cell reconstitution after alpha-beta-depleted transplantation in children. The authors prepared the TCRbeta library with unique molecular identifiers. TCRdb ran MiXCR on the PCR reads and lists one entry per CDR3 protein. The table records some 200,000 distinct CDR3 sequences, 6% to 7% of them present only once. The material sequenced was PBMCs from the stem cell graft donor, taken from the stem cell graft. These receptor sequences come from a human donor who donated a stem cell graft to a child with Wiskott-Aldrich syndrome.

This clonotype showed up many times. The V and J genes are TRBV12-3 or TRBV12-4 and TRBJ2-7; D is unclear. V lost 1 base to trimming and J lost 4 bases, with 2 bases between them. This CDR3 has 11 amino acids. The CDR3 nucleotides are TGTGCCAGCAGTTTAGAATACGAGCAGTACTTC. It is translated as CASSLEYEQYF.

This clonotype has just a few counts. This chain joins TRBV5-5 and TRBJ2-7; maybe TRBD1 (5 bases). This CDR3 has 16 residues. Germline CDR1 reads SGHKS; CDR2 reads YYEKEE (reference sequence). V was shortened by 0 bases and J by 4 bases, with 17 bases between the two germline ends. CDR3 nucleotides: TGTGCCAGCAGCTTGGTACCCACCAGGGATTATTACGAGCAGTACTTC. Translation gives CASSLVPTRDYYEQYF.

This clonotype was counted ten times or more. The V gene is TRBV5-1, the J gene TRBJ1-5; no definite D call. Trimming took 4 bases from V and 2 from J, leaving 13 bases between them. The CDR3 is 15 amino acids. Germline V gene data show CDR1 as SGHRS and CDR2 as YFSETQ. The CDR3 nucleotides are TGCGCCAGCAGCCCCTCGGGATCAGGCAATCAGCCCCAGCATTTT. It is translated as CASSPSGSGNQPQHF.

This clonotype was picked up many times. The chain joins TRBV7-8 to TRBJ2-7, with D perhaps matching TRBD1 (6 bases). CDR1 and CDR2 from the germline V gene are SGHVS and FQNEAQ. Trimming took 5 bases from V and 3 from J, leaving 11 bases between them. The length of the CDR3 is 13 residues. The DNA for the CDR3 is TGTGCCAGCAGCACGATAGGGGGCTACGAGCAGTACTTC. Translation: CASSTIGGYEQYF.

This clonotype appeared many times. The V gene is TRBV29-1, the J gene TRBJ2-5; 10 bases match TRBD1. CDR3 length: 13 residues. V lost 6 bases, J lost 6 bases, and 7 bases stayed unmatched. Germline V CDR1 and CDR2: SQVTM, ANQGSEA. The CDR3 region is CSVEGQGKKTQYF. The CDR3 DNA sequence: TGCAGCGTGGAGGGACAGGGGAAAAAGACCCAGTACTTC.

This clonotype was found many times. The chain joins TRBV4-1 to TRBJ1-2; perhaps TRBD1 as D (6 bases). With 0 bases removed from V and 5 bases from J, the gap between germline ends came to 13 bases. The CDR3 sequence is 15 residues long. Germline CDR1 reads MGHRA; CDR2 reads YSYEKL. This CDR3 is CASSQDPGHTYGYTF. The CDR3 DNA sequence: TGCGCCAGCAGCCAAGATCCGGGACATACTTATGGCTACACCTTC.

This clonotype was counted a few times. This rearrangement joins TRBV12-3 or TRBV12-4 to TRBJ1-5, with D maybe TRBD1 (5 bases). V lost 5 bases to trimming and J lost 1 base, with 18 bases between them. The CDR3 contains 17 residues. The CDR3 loop is CASSPPGRVKSNQPQHF. Written as DNA, the CDR3 is TGTGCCAGCAGTCCCCCCGGCAGGGTCAAGAGCAATCAGCCCCAGCATTTT.

This clonotype showed up many times. This rearrangement joins TRBV20-1 to TRBJ1-3, with 9 bases matching TRBD1. Germline assignment: CDR1 DFQATT and CDR2 SNEGSKA (reference sequence). This CDR3 comprises 14 residues. After removal of 6 bases from V and 4 bases from J, the junction contained 7 bases not matched to a gene. The CDR3 protein is CSAMTGGIGNTIYF. CDR3 DNA: TGCAGTGCCATGACAGGGGGAATCGGAAACACCATATATTTT.

The sample holds many counts of this clonotype. The V gene is TRBV20-1, the J gene TRBJ2-3, with TRBD1 identical over 7 bases. The CDR3 runs 15 residues. CDR1 is DFQATT, CDR2 SNEGSKA, per germline (reference sequence). The V gene end was trimmed by 3 bases and the J gene end by 6 bases; junction bases not matched to a gene: 12. CDR3 bases: TGCAGTGCTAGCCGTAGGCAGGGGGTTCAGGATACGCAGTATTTT. This sequence encodes CSASRRQGVQDTQYF.

This clonotype was detected ten times or more. The V and J genes are TRBV5-5 and TRBJ2-7; 10 nucleotides line up with TRBD2. J was trimmed by 5 bases and V by 4 bases; bases with no gene match: 6. Germline loops: CDR1 SGHKS, CDR2 YYEKEE (reference sequence). This CDR3 is 14 amino acids long. The CDR3 loop is CASSDPSGGDEQYF. Written as DNA, the CDR3 is TGTGCCAGCAGCGATCCTAGCGGGGGCGACGAGCAGTACTTC.

This clonotype was counted ten times or more. The chain joins TRBV7-9 to TRBJ1-5, with D possibly matching TRBD1 (6 bases). The V and J ends lost 1 base and 4 bases respectively, with 8 bases between them. Germline CDR1 reads SEHNR; CDR2 reads FQNEAQ (reference sequence). The CDR3 contains 14 residues. CDR3 in DNA: TGTGCCAGCAGCTTAGGGGGGCCTAATCAGCCCCAGCATTTT. It codes for CASSLGGPNQPQHF.

This clonotype came up many times. J is TRBJ2-3 and V is TRBV12-3 or TRBV12-4, with D uncertain. Trimming pared 8 bases from V and 8 bases from J, leaving 14 bases between. The CDR3 loop spans 12 amino acids. The CDR3 coding sequence is TGTGCCAGCTCGGCTCGGTCGGGTACGCAGTATTTT. Its translation: CASSARSGTQYF.

There are many counts of this clonotype. V is TRBV20-1 and J is TRBJ2-5, with no clear D. Between the trimmed V and J ends, which lost 3 bases and 5 bases, there was a span of 10 bases. This CDR3 contains 12 residues. Germline CDR1 DFQATT, CDR2 SNEGSKA (reference sequence). The CDR3 sequence: CSASGMPETQYF. CDR3 DNA: TGCAGTGCTAGTGGGATGCCGGAGACCCAGTACTTC.

This clonotype was recorded many times. The chain couples TRBV27 to TRBJ2-1, with TRBD1 identical over 8 bases. With V trimmed by 3 bases and J by 9 bases, 7 bases remained unmatched. This CDR3 comprises 14 residues. Germline CDR1 and CDR2: MNHEY and SMNVEV (reference sequence). The CDR3 loop is CASSFRTGLGEQFF. Here the CDR3 DNA reads TGTGCCAGCAGTTTCAGGACAGGGTTGGGTGAGCAGTTCTTC.

This clonotype was observed many times. The chain is built from TRBV10-2 and TRBJ2-1; D call uncertain. Trimming shortened V by 7 bases and J by 3 bases, and 13 bases separated the two germline ends. Germline values: CDR1 WSHSY, CDR2 SAAADI. This CDR3 comprises 14 residues. Here the CDR3 DNA reads TGCGCCAGCAAACGAGAGATGGACTACAATGAGCAGTTCTTC. Translation gives CASKREMDYNEQFF.

This clonotype was seen ten or more times. The chain has TRBV7-9 and TRBJ2-7; D unresolved. Trimming left V 2 bases short and J 7 bases short, with 9 bases between. CDR1 is SEHNR and CDR2 is FQNEAQ in the germline V gene (reference sequence). This CDR3 has 12 residues. CDR3 nucleotides: TGTGCCAGCAGCTTAAGTCTACAGGAGCAGTACTTC. The encoded protein is CASSLSLQEQYF.

There are many counts of this clonotype. The chain uses TRBV2 and TRBJ1-1, with TRBD1 identical over 10 bases. The CDR3 runs to 14 residues. Trimming at V came to 4 bases and at J to 10 bases, leaving 9 bases not matched to a gene. Germline V gene lookup returns CDR1 SNHLY and CDR2 FYNNEI. CDR3 DNA: TGTGCCAGCAGTGGAACCGGGACAGGGGACGCAGCTTTCTTT. The encoded protein is CASSGTGTGDAAFF.

The gene calls are TRBV12-3 or TRBV12-4 and TRBJ2-6; D perhaps matches TRBD2 (6 bases). CDR3 length: 16 amino acids. V was trimmed by 5 bases and J by 4 bases, leaving 15 bases between them. DNA for the CDR3: TGTGCCAGCAGTGCGGGACTTCCCAGAGGGGCCAACGTCCTGACTTTC. Translated: CASSAGLPRGANVLTF.